This T cell receptor (beta chain) was identified in a study of shared clonotypes between healthy human individuals (TCRdb year 2020). Context from the whole study: A few men and a couple of women, aged 18 to 49 years, made up the cohort. For each donor, CD4 naive and CD4 memory were each run on three plates, CD8 naive on two plates, and CD8 memory on one plate. To estimate repertoire size and how much clonotype sharing occurs between individuals, the study deeply sequenced the blood TCR repertoires of several healthy adults. To increase sequencing depth and limit assay-specific biases, different laboratories used diverse techniques to prepare libraries and sequence TCR repertoires. Leukapheresis yielded between about 0.94 and 9.5 billion PBMCs per donor. On the study overall, not on this receptor specifically: Approximately 5% of naive CD4, around 4% of naive CD8, 2.3% of memory CD4, and approximately 0.4% of memory CD8 clonotypes were shared across several donors. Compared with non-shared clonotypes, the clonotypes found in all four sorted-subset donors had higher generation probabilities. Sampling was restricted to blood, and TCR repertoires in tissues likely differ from the TCR repertoires found in blood. Pairwise subsampling led to the expectation that sequencing depth would affect the degree of clonotype sharing among donors. Even with the large sequencing depth, rarefaction of the sorted-subset datasets indicated that sequencing was incomplete. The genetic and exposure-history diversity represented was limited by the small number of donors. Larger estimated clonotype richness was generally found for naive subsets than for memory subsets.

TCR CDR3 regions were amplified from genomic DNA by multiplex PCR using the deep immunoSEQ assay. Extracted genomic DNA from each cell subset was spread evenly across all wells of several immunoSEQ 96-well plates, with each plate serving as a replicate. For sorted subsets, roughly 200 ng of genomic DNA, equivalent to some 30,000 T cell genomes, went into each replicate PCR. Purified libraries were quantified with a Qubit 3.0 fluorometer, sized on a Bioanalyzer 2100, and re-quantified with the KAPA Library Quantification kit. Every immunoSEQ 96-well plate was sequenced on a dedicated single-read 150-cycle Illumina NextSeq 550 flow cell. On the authors' methods: Because the immunoSEQ output held only junctional sequences and lacked quality scores, the filtering could not match the filtering applied to full-length reads. To assign V/J genes and CDR3, sequences were annotated against IMGT germline references using PyIR, a Python wrapper for IgBLAST v1.9. Reads with weak V/J assignments (E-value above 1e-6), missing CDR3, stop codons, out-of-frame junctions, or ambiguous translated residues were removed. V3J clonotypes were defined as sequences sharing the same inferred V gene, J gene, and CDR3 amino acid sequence. The percentage overlap between two repertoires was calculated by dividing the number of shared unique clonotypes by the size of the smaller repertoire. Three approaches were used to assess repertoire richness: RTK rarefaction, the Chao1 estimator, and Recon v2.1 estimates of unobserved clonotypes. OLGA was used to compute generation probabilities for all TCRbeta clonotypes that the gDNA method yielded from a few donors. TCRdb retrieved this table from immuneACCESS and kept in-frame rearrangements only. Not all clones are present; in checked studies, unresolved V genes account for under half, and no reason is known for the remainder. That table is the source of V, J and clone size, and D and trimming were worked out from the DNA. In this sample the table shows some 2,000,000 clones, 90% to 95% of which occur a single time. Of the sample, 0.1% to 0.15% is held by the ten largest clones.

V was cut back by 6 bases and J by 2 bases, leaving a gap of 12 bases between them. The germline V gene gives CDR1 as MGHDK and CDR2 as SYGVNS. Spanning cysteine to phenylalanine, the CDR3 consists of 14 amino acids. The DNA shown is the 42-base CDR3, in frame from base 1. Healthy HIV-negative adults with no recently reported acute infections or vaccinations were included as donors. Every donor was a Caucasian adult living in Nashville, Tennessee, USA. CD4+ T cells were enriched by magnetic negative selection; naive cells were then positively selected on CD45RA, and the negative fraction formed the memory subset. After blood collection by leukapheresis, PBMCs were isolated using Ficoll-Histopaque density gradient centrifugation and then cryopreserved in the vapor phase of liquid nitrogen. Purity and quantity of every magnetically sorted T cell population were checked by analytical flow cytometry. Genomic DNA was isolated from every sorted fraction and measured by UV absorbance on a Nanodrop 2000c.

On this clone itself: Its antigen has not been determined. No much larger clonotype is one base removed from it; base qualities were not supplied.

Sequenced sample: naive CD4+ T cells sorted from blood. The cell subset or site label, read with the paper, signifies: CD45RA+ positively selected. The rearrangement combines TRBV25-1 with TRBJ2-3; the D gene is perhaps TRBD2, on 5 matching bases. This receptor was taken from a man aged 18 to 29 in good health. The CDR3 region: CASSRTRYTDTQYF. The DNA sequence is as follows: TGTGCCAGCAGCCGGACTCGATACACAGATACGCAGTATTTT. The CDR3 plus the reference TRBV25-1 and TRBJ2-3 genes for the other parts give the full variable domain: EADIYQTPRYLVIGTGKKITLECSQTMGHDKMYWYQQDPGMELHLIHYSYGVNSTEKGDLSSESTVSRIRTEHFPLTLESARPSHTSQYLCASSRTRYTDTQYFGPGTRLTVL.